A selection of T cell receptor beta chains follows, all from one sample in a study of T cell responses to AZD1222 COVID-19 vaccine. Using immunoSEQ multiplex PCR, the repertoire was profiled, and TCRdb retains in-frame clones only, with some absent. This repertoire shows about 100,000 clones, about 86% found once; its top ten account for 5.5% to 7%. The material sequenced was peripheral blood, taken on day 0 of AZD1222 vaccination. The receptor source for this set is an adult in good health. The CDR3 runs from the conserved cysteine through the conserved F or W. The D gene is left open where the match is weak. For some rows the clone size is stated as once, few or many, or as a class when expanded; others skip it.

abundance	d_gene	v_gene	j_gene	CDR3aa	CDR3nt
NA	TRBD1	TRBV30	TRBJ2-2	CAWRRDRGSTGELFF	TGTGCCTGGAGGAGGGACAGGGGATCTACCGGGGAGCTGTTTTTT
once	NA	TRBV6-5	TRBJ2-6	CASSGGSSGANVLTF	TGTGCCAGCAGCGGAGGGTCCTCTGGGGCCAACGTCCTGACTTTC
NA	NA	TRBV19	TRBJ1-1	CASSIGGKVTEAFF	TGTGCCAGTAGTATAGGTGGAAAGGTCACTGAAGCTTTCTTT
NA	NA	TRBV7-2	TRBJ1-4	CASSLVLRGNNEKLFF	TGTGCCAGCAGCTTAGTACTTAGGGGGAATAATGAAAAACTGTTTTTT
NA	NA	TRBV21-1	TRBJ2-3	CASSKATSGRATQYF	TGTGCCAGCAGCAAAGCTACCAGCGGGAGGGCGACGCAGTATTTT
NA	NA	TRBV5-4	TRBJ2-5	CASSLAGRAETQYF	TGTGCCAGCAGCTTGGCTGGCAGGGCGGAGACCCAGTACTTC
NA	NA	TRBV7-7	TRBJ2-2	CASSLDSAPTGELFF	TGTGCTAGCAGCTTAGATTCAGCGCCCACCGGGGAGCTGTTTTTT
NA	NA	TRBV7-2	TRBJ1-4	CASSLGQGGEKLFF	TGTGCCAGCAGCTTAGGCCAGGGAGGCGAAAAACTGTTTTTT
NA	TRBD2	TRBV13	TRBJ2-7	CASSLEVTSGDYEQYF	TGTGCCAGCAGCTTAGAAGTGACTAGCGGGGACTACGAGCAGTACTTC
few	NA	TRBV2	TRBJ2-2	CASSEFVQANTGELFF	TGTGCCAGCAGTGAATTCGTGCAGGCGAACACCGGGGAGCTGTTTTTT
once	TRBD2	TRBV5-4	TRBJ2-3	CASSWGGTSTDTQYF	TGTGCCAGCAGCTGGGGGGGGACTAGCACAGATACGCAGTATTTT
once	NA	TRBV6-5	TRBJ1-2	CASEDRGGGYTF	TGTGCCAGCGAGGACAGAGGTGGTGGCTACACCTTC
NA	NA	TRBV20-1	TRBJ2-1	CSARGGDRDIF	TGCAGTGCTAGAGGGGGAGATAGGGATATCTTC
NA	TRBD2	TRBV27	TRBJ2-3	CASRGLAGPDTQYF	TGTGCCAGCAGGGGACTAGCGGGTCCAGATACGCAGTATTTT
NA	NA	TRBV5-6	TRBJ1-3	CASSTTGQGNTIYF	TGTGCCAGCAGCACTACTGGACAGGGAAACACCATATATTTT
NA	NA	TRBV30	TRBJ2-5	CAWKRQGTQETQYF	TGTGCCTGGAAAAGGCAGGGAACCCAAGAGACCCAGTACTTC
once	NA	TRBV6-5	TRBJ2-2	CASSYLGQHTGELFF	TGTGCCAGCAGTTACTTAGGACAACACACCGGGGAGCTGTTTTTT
NA	NA	TRBV7-9	TRBJ2-5	CASRFDSRETQYF	TGTGCCAGCAGATTCGACTCCAGAGAGACCCAGTACTTC
NA	NA	TRBV2	TRBJ2-3	CASRRGSSTDTQYF	TGTGCCAGCAGGAGGGGTTCCAGCACAGATACGCAGTATTTT
NA	TRBD1	TRBV7-9	TRBJ1-5	CASSSAGTANQPQHF	TGTGCCAGCAGCTCTGCGGGGACAGCAAATCAGCCCCAGCATTTT
once	NA	TRBV19	TRBJ1-1	CASSIEGNTEAFF	TGTGCCAGTAGTATTGAGGGGAACACTGAAGCTTTCTTT
NA	TRBD2	TRBV7-2	TRBJ2-7	CASSVEGTSGSFPYEQYF	TGTGCCAGCAGCGTAGAAGGGACTAGCGGGAGTTTTCCCTACGAGCAGTACTTC
NA	NA	TRBV6-5	TRBJ1-1	CASSGSGWAEAFF	TGTGCCAGCAGCGGAAGTGGATGGGCTGAAGCTTTCTTT
NA	NA	TRBV27	TRBJ1-5	CASRAGEQPQHF	TGTGCCAGCAGGGCAGGGGAACAGCCCCAGCATTTT
NA	NA	TRBV7-8	TRBJ2-5	CASSLVPGSGTQYF	TGTGCCAGCAGCTTAGTTCCTGGGTCCGGGACCCAGTACTTC
NA	NA	TRBV30	TRBJ1-1	CAWGDLPDTEAFF	TGTGCCTGGGGGGACTTACCAGACACTGAAGCTTTCTTT
NA	NA	TRBV3-1/TRBV3-2	TRBJ1-1	CASSQVPPGLNTEAFF	TGTGCCAGCAGCCAAGTCCCCCCGGGCTTGAACACTGAAGCTTTCTTT
NA	NA	TRBV7-3	TRBJ2-2	CASSLIGSSGELFF	TGTGCCAGCAGCTTAATCGGGAGCTCCGGGGAGCTGTTTTTT
NA	TRBD1	TRBV3-1/TRBV3-2	TRBJ2-1	CASSLRTGGNEQFF	TGTGCCAGCAGCCTCCGGACAGGGGGCAATGAGCAGTTCTTC
NA	NA	TRBV27	TRBJ2-4	CASSFLLPSGQGGIQYF	TGTGCCAGCAGTTTCTTACTCCCATCCGGACAGGGAGGGATTCAGTACTTC
NA	TRBD1	TRBV5-1	TRBJ1-1	CASSSGTGSTEAFF	TGCGCCAGCAGCTCGGGGACAGGGAGCACTGAAGCTTTCTTT
NA	NA	TRBV18	TRBJ1-6	CASSPPVGLNSPLHF	TGTGCCAGCTCACCACCGGTGGGGTTGAATTCACCCCTCCACTTT
NA	NA	TRBV11-1	TRBJ1-1	CASSFRGDEAFF	TGTGCCAGCAGCTTTCGGGGGGATGAAGCTTTCTTT
NA	NA	TRBV6-5	TRBJ2-1	CASTQRGANEQFF	TGTGCCAGCACCCAGAGGGGGGCCAATGAGCAGTTCTTC
NA	NA	TRBV4-1	TRBJ2-7	CASSQDMMGGDRPYEQYF	TGCGCCAGCAGCCAAGATATGATGGGGGGAGACAGACCCTACGAGCAGTACTTC
NA	TRBD1	TRBV10-2	TRBJ2-1	CASSEWGQDRDNEQFF	TGCGCCAGCAGTGAGTGGGGACAGGATCGAGACAATGAGCAGTTCTTC
NA	TRBD2	TRBV11-3	TRBJ2-1	CASSYEKTSGSYNEQFF	TGTGCCAGCAGCTACGAGAAGACTAGCGGGAGCTACAATGAGCAGTTCTTC
NA	NA	TRBV11-2	TRBJ2-3	CASSLGSESDTQYF	TGTGCCAGCAGCTTAGGCTCCGAGTCAGATACGCAGTATTTT
NA	NA	TRBV7-9	TRBJ2-1	CASSPLRAYNEQFF	TGTGCCAGCAGCCCCCTGCGGGCGTACAATGAGCAGTTCTTC
many	NA	TRBV4-3	TRBJ2-2	CASSLPGHLNTGELFF	TGCGCCAGCAGCCTCCCGGGACACCTGAACACCGGGGAGCTGTTTTTT
few	NA	TRBV6-5	TRBJ1-2	CASSNPDGGYTF	TGTGCCAGCAGCAACCCCGATGGGGGCTACACCTTC
NA	NA	TRBV10-3	TRBJ2-1	CATVGEGQFF	TGTGCCACCGTGGGGGAAGGGCAGTTCTTC
NA	NA	TRBV7-2	TRBJ2-1	CASSPWDLRAEQFF	TGTGCCAGCAGCCCTTGGGACTTGCGGGCTGAGCAGTTCTTC
NA	TRBD2	TRBV29-1	TRBJ2-7	CSVPGTSVSYEQYF	TGCAGCGTACCCGGGACTAGCGTTTCCTACGAGCAGTACTTC
NA	NA	TRBV7-8	TRBJ2-5	CASSLLRPPQETQYF	TGTGCCAGCAGCTTACTAAGGCCCCCACAAGAGACCCAGTACTTC